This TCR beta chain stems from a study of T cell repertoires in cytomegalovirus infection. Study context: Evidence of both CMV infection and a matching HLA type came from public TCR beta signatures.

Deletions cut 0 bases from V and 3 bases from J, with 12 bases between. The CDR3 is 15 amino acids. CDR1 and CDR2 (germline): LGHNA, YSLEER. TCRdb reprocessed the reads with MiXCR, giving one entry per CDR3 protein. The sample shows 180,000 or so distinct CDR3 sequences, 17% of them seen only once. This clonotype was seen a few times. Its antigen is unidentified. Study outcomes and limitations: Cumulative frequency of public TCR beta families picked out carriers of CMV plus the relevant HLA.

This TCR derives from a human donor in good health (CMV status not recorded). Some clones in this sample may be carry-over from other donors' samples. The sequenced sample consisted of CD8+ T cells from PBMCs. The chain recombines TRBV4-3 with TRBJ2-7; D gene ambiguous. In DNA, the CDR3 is TGCGCCAGCAGCCAAGACTGGGCAGGTGACTACGAGCAGTACTTC. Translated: CASSQDWAGDYEQYF.